These 24 T cell receptor beta chains came from one sample sequenced in a study of blood T cell repertoires in COVID-19. This table comes from immunoSEQ multiplex PCR, and its TCRdb copy is limited to in-frame clones, with some not included. The sample yields hundreds of thousands of clones, approximately 87% seen once. Sequenced material: PBMCs or T cells enriched from blood (not recorded which). Receptor source: a woman in her 50s in a cohort exposed to, infected with or recovered from COVID-19 (not recorded which).

This sequence joins TRBV9 and TRBJ2-7, with D tentatively TRBD1 (5 bases). CDR1 SGDLS and CDR2 YYNGEE come from the germline V gene. The CDR3 loop spans 13 amino acids. Trimming removed 1 base from V and 1 base from J, with 6 bases in between. CDR3 in amino acids: CASSVSGSYEQYF. The CDR3 DNA reads TGTGCCAGCAGCGTATCAGGGTCCTACGAGCAGTACTTC. Together with reference TRBV9 and TRBJ2-7, the CDR3 gives the full variable domain: DSGVTQTPKHLITATGQRVTLRCSPRSGDLSVYWYQQSLDQGLQFLIQYYNGEERAKGNILERFSAQQFPDLHSELNLSSLELGDSALYFCASSVSGSYEQYFGPGTRLTVT.

The rearrangement uses TRBV29-1 and TRBJ1-4; a weak D match, TRBD1 (6 bases). V lost 6 bases and J 5 bases, leaving 16 bases between the germline ends. Germline values: CDR1 SQVTM, CDR2 ANQGSEA. The CDR3 loop spans 14 amino acids. The CDR3 bases are TGCAGCGTGACTCCAGGGGAGGGAAATGAAAAACTGTTTTTT. Protein sequence: CSVTPGEGNEKLFF.

J is TRBJ2-2 and V is TRBV19; 7 bases line up with TRBD2. Germline CDR1 is LNHDA and CDR2 is SQIVND (reference sequence). There are 16 residues in the CDR3. V lost 2 bases, J lost 4 bases, and 7 bases stayed unmatched. CDR3 sequence: CASSILTGGRTGELFF. DNA of the CDR3: TGTGCCAGTAGTATATTGACGGGGGGACGCACCGGGGAGCTGTTTTTT.

CDR3 DNA sequence: TGTGCCAGCAGCTTGAGACAGAACGATCAGCCCCAGCATTTT. As protein: CASSLRQNDQPQHF. The chain links TRBV5-5 to TRBJ1-5, with D possibly being TRBD1 (5 bases). This CDR3 spans 14 amino acids. Trimming stripped 1 base from V and 5 bases from J, with 10 bases between. CDR1 is SGHKS, CDR2 YYEKEE, per germline (reference sequence).

The gene calls are TRBV19 and TRBJ1-1; TRBD1 is a possible D gene (6 bases). Germline-derived CDR1 and CDR2 are LNHDA and SQIVND (reference sequence). This CDR3 is built from 14 residues. The V end was cut by 6 bases, the J end by 7 bases, with 18 bases between. The chain's CDR3 is CASSEPPWTDEAFF. The CDR3 DNA sequence: TGTGCCAGTAGCGAACCGCCGTGGACAGATGAAGCTTTCTTT.

This clone was seen a single time. The gene calls are TRBV5-6 and TRBJ1-1; 8 bases map to TRBD1. The V gene's germline CDR1 is SGHDT and CDR2 YYEEEE. V dropped 2 bases and J dropped 6; count of bases not matched to a gene: 6. The length of the CDR3 is 14 residues. The CDR3 bases are TGTGCCAGCAGCTTACAGGGGGTACGGCCTGAAGCTTTCTTT. The encoded protein is CASSLQGVRPEAFF.

This clone appeared once. The chain links TRBV27 to TRBJ2-7, with 12 bases that match TRBD2. The CDR3 sequence is 15 residues long. Germline trimming cut 6 bases from V and 3 bases from J; bases unmatched to any gene: 6. Germline lookup yields CDR1 MNHEY and CDR2 SMNVEV (reference sequence). The CDR3 loop is CASRTLAGGIYEQYF. The DNA for the CDR3 is TGTGCCAGCAGGACTCTAGCGGGGGGGATCTACGAGCAGTACTTC.

This chain connects TRBV5-6 to TRBJ1-1; unclear D gene. There are 13 residues in the CDR3. The germline V gene has CDR1 SGHDT and CDR2 YYEEEE. V was shortened by 4 bases and J by 9 bases, with 16 bases between the two germline ends. CDR3 DNA: TGTGCCAGCAGCCCAGGACGGACCGGGAAAGCTTTCTTT. It yields the protein CASSPGRTGKAFF.

The chain couples TRBV4-1 to TRBJ1-6; TRBD1 might be the D (5 bases). This CDR3 comprises 15 residues. V shed 1 base and J shed 9 bases, with 13 bases lying between them. CDR1 and CDR2 from the germline V gene are MGHRA and YSYEKL. The CDR3 sequence: CASSQAGTLGSPLHF. CDR3 nucleotides: TGCGCCAGCAGCCAAGCTGGGACTCTCGGTTCACCCCTCCACTTT.

J is TRBJ1-6 and V is TRBV5-1; TRBD1 agrees at 8 bases. This CDR3 region has 15 residues. With V trimmed by 0 bases and J by 8 bases, 4 bases remained unmatched. Germline-derived CDR1 and CDR2 are SGHRS and YFSETQ. The CDR3 loop reads CASSLGTGSDSPLHF. CDR3 in DNA: TGCGCCAGCAGCTTGGGGACAGGGTCGGATTCACCCCTCCACTTT.

Here the CDR3 reads CASSPLVTAYHSNYGYTF. CDR3 nucleotide sequence: TGTGCCAGCAGCCCTCTCGTGACAGCCTACCACTCAAATTATGGCTACACCTTC. V usage is TRBV7-9 and J usage is TRBJ1-2; TRBD1 is a possible D gene (5 bases). This CDR3 region has 18 residues. V was shortened by 5 bases and J by 5 bases, with 27 bases between the two germline ends. Germline CDR1 and CDR2: SEHNR and FQNEAQ (reference sequence).

This chain connects TRBV6-6 to TRBJ2-5; the D is unclear. V gave up 3 bases and J gave up 2 bases, with 4 bases separating them. Germline V lookup: CDR1 MNHNY, CDR2 SVGAGI (reference sequence). This CDR3 contains 12 residues. The DNA for the CDR3 is TGTGCCAGCAGTTATATGCAAGAGACCCAGTACTTC. Residues: CASSYMQETQYF.

The sample holds one count of this clone. The chain joins TRBV4-2 to TRBJ1-6; tentative D call: TRBD1 (6 bases). The V gene's germline CDR1 is LGHNA and CDR2 YNFKEQ. This CDR3 spans 14 amino acids. Between the trimmed V and J ends, which lost 1 base and 7 bases, there was a span of 8 bases. CDR3 nucleotides: TGTGCCAGCAGCCAAGCCCAGGGGAATTCACCCCTCCACTTT. It codes for CASSQAQGNSPLHF.

The chain links TRBV15 to TRBJ2-2, with D hard to call. The CDR3 loop spans 16 amino acids. The germline V gene has CDR1 LNHNV and CDR2 YYDKDF (reference sequence). V was cut by 1 base and J by 0 bases, with 9 bases left in between. The CDR3 is CATSRGPATNTGELFF. The CDR3 DNA reads TGTGCCACCAGCAGAGGGCCCGCAACGAACACCGGGGAGCTGTTTTTT.

This clone was picked up one time. V usage is TRBV30 and J usage is TRBJ1-6, with 9 bases that match TRBD1. The germline gives CDR1 GTSNPN, CDR2 SVGIG (reference sequence). This CDR3 spans 15 amino acids. The J segment lost 9 bases and the V segment lost 4 bases, leaving 10 bases of the junction unmatched. CDR3 bases: TGTGCCTGGATGGAAGCCGGGACAGGGCGTTCACCCCTCCACTTT. Encoded protein: CAWMEAGTGRSPLHF.

This clone was seen only once. In the same sample, other DNA sequences code for this CDR3. This sequence joins TRBV12-5 and TRBJ2-1, with a possible D match to TRBD1 (6 bases). Germline V lookup: CDR1 LGHNT, CDR2 FRNRAP. The CDR3 consists of 13 residues. V was clipped by 2 bases and J by 7 bases, with 9 bases between them. Here the CDR3 DNA reads TGTGCTAGTGGTTTGACAGGGAGAAATGAGCAGTTCTTC. This translates into CASGLTGRNEQFF. Based on the CDR3 plus reference TRBV12-5 and TRBJ2-1, the full variable domain is DARVTQTPRHKVTEMGQEVTMRCQPILGHNTVFWYRQTMMQGLELLAYFRNRAPLDDSGMPKDRFSAEMPDATLATLKIQPSEPRDSAVYFCASGLTGRNEQFFGPGTRLTVL.

This chain connects TRBV3-1 (or the pseudogene TRBV3-2) to TRBJ1-2, with 9 bases aligning to TRBD1. Germline V gene data show CDR1 as LGHDT and CDR2 as YNNKEL (reference sequence). The junction had 5 bases not matched to a gene; V was cut back by 0 bases and J by 3 bases. The CDR3 totals 16 residues. Here the CDR3 DNA reads TGTGCCAGCAGCCAAGATAGGGACAGGGTCGACTATGGCTACACCTTC. Translating it yields CASSQDRDRVDYGYTF.

The chain couples TRBV9 to TRBJ2-1, with D maybe TRBD2 (6 bases). CDR1 and CDR2 from the germline V gene are SGDLS and YYNGEE. Trimming left V 1 base short and J 7 bases short, with 9 bases between. This CDR3 has 13 residues. This CDR3 is CASSVPGVNEQFF. CDR3 nucleotides: TGTGCCAGCAGCGTACCGGGGGTGAATGAGCAGTTCTTC.

This chain links TRBV6-1 with TRBJ2-2; D is uncertain. Germline lookup yields CDR1 MNHNS and CDR2 SASEGT. Trimming shortened V by 3 bases and J by 2 bases, and 4 bases separated the two germline ends. The CDR3 totals 13 residues. The CDR3 region has the DNA TGTGCCAGCAGTGACCCTAACACCGGGGAGCTGTTTTTT. Protein sequence: CASSDPNTGELFF.

J is TRBJ1-4 and V is TRBV30; possible D gene TRBD1, 6 bases. V was cut by 0 bases and J by 8 bases, with 10 bases left in between. Germline lookup yields CDR1 GTSNPN and CDR2 SVGIG (reference sequence). There are 13 residues in the CDR3. CDR3: CAWSVSGVEKLFF. CDR3 DNA: TGTGCCTGGAGTGTCTCAGGGGTGGAAAAACTGTTTTTT.

The rearrangement links TRBV3-1 (or the pseudogene TRBV3-2) to TRBJ1-3, with D perhaps TRBD1 (5 bases). The CDR3 sequence is 16 residues long. The ends were cut back, 4 bases at V and 0 bases at J, with 13 bases in the middle. Germline CDR1 reads LGHDT; CDR2 reads YNNKEL (reference sequence). CDR3 sequence reads: CASSRPGTISGNTIYF. The CDR3 DNA reads as TGTGCCAGCAGCCGCCCCGGGACTATCTCTGGAAACACCATATATTTT.

The gene calls are TRBV5-6 and TRBJ1-6, with TRBD1 identical over 7 bases. The germline gives CDR1 SGHDT, CDR2 YYEEEE. CDR3 length: 15 residues. V was clipped by 8 bases and J by 8 bases; unmatched bases: 13. CDR3 amino acids: CASLTTTGADSPLHF. CDR3 in DNA: TGTGCCAGTCTTACTACCACAGGGGCTGATTCACCCCTCCACTTT.

J is TRBJ2-2 and V is TRBV7-2, with TRBD1 identical over 9 bases. Trimming at V came to 5 bases and at J to 6 bases, leaving 7 bases not matched to a gene. CDR3 length equals 15 residues. Germline V gene data show CDR1 as SGHTA and CDR2 as FQGNSA. The CDR3 sequence is CASSPDRGRPGELFF. The CDR3 DNA sequence: TGTGCCAGCAGCCCCGACAGGGGGAGGCCCGGGGAGCTGTTTTTT.

V is TRBV12-5 and J is TRBJ1-2, with D tentatively TRBD1 (6 bases). V was trimmed by 5 bases and J by 4 bases, leaving 14 bases between them. This CDR3 has 14 residues. The germline V gene encodes CDR1 LGHNT and CDR2 FRNRAP. The CDR3 sequence is CASGGAGDSYGYTF. CDR3 in DNA: TGTGCTAGTGGTGGGGCAGGGGATTCCTATGGCTACACCTTC.